This record covers a single TCR beta chain. This specimen comes from a study of blood T cell repertoires in COVID-19. Trimming removed 4 bases at V and 9 bases at J, with 14 bases between. CDR3 length: 13 amino acids. The germline V gene has CDR1 SGDLS and CDR2 YYNGEE. This table comes from immunoSEQ multiplex PCR, and its TCRdb copy is limited to in-frame clones, with some not included. Here the sample spans about 210,000 clones, about four fifths being singletons. Sample: PBMCs or T cells enriched from blood (not recorded which). J is TRBJ1-5 and V is TRBV9; D is undetermined. The TCR comes from a woman aged 50 to 60 with acute COVID-19. CDR3 sequence reads: CASSREFGGPQHF. CDR3 nucleotides: TGTGCCAGCAGCAGGGAGTTCGGTGGGCCCCAGCATTTT.